These 7 T cell receptor beta chains share one sample of origin, sequenced in a study of T cell clones after liver transplantation. TCRdb keeps only in-frame clones here, not all; method: immunoSEQ multiplex PCR. Counted here are about 120,000 clones, approximately 90% occurring once; the ten biggest clones make up roughly 0.83%. Sequencing was performed on CD4+ T cells from blood, taken 12 months after liver transplant. These TCRs come from a human patient who received a liver transplant. The graft donor may have given rise to some T cells.

The chain uses TRBV5-4 and TRBJ1-1; 9 bases match TRBD1. The CDR3 totals 14 residues. CDR1 is SGHNT, CDR2 YYREEE, per germline (reference sequence). Germline trimming cut 3 bases from V and 3 bases from J; bases unmatched to any gene: 3. As DNA, the CDR3 is TGTGCCAGCAGCTCGACAGGGGGACACACTGAAGCTTTCTTT. Residues: CASSSTGGHTEAFF.

This clone was observed a single time. The chain links TRBV30 to TRBJ1-1, with D perhaps matching TRBD1 (5 bases). The CDR3 runs to 13 residues. Germline V gives CDR1 GTSNPN, CDR2 SVGIG (reference sequence). V lost 5 bases and J 5 bases, leaving 15 bases between the germline ends. The CDR3 DNA reads TGTGCCTGGGATCGGCGGGGGAGGACTGAAGCTTTCTTT. Its translation is CAWDRRGRTEAFF.

The V gene is TRBV7-9, the J gene TRBJ1-1, with unresolved D. CDR1 and CDR2 (germline): SEHNR, FQNEAQ (reference sequence). This CDR3 region has 13 residues. Trimming took off 2 bases at V and 0 bases at J, with 4 bases between the two ends. In nucleotides, the CDR3 is TGTGCCAGCAGCTTAAACGTGAACACTGAAGCTTTCTTT. This encodes CASSLNVNTEAFF.

The chain carries TRBV21-1 and TRBJ2-5. TRBV21-1 is reported as a pseudogene. The CDR3 extends over 15 amino acids. The CDR3 region is CASSKVGVAQETQYF. Here the CDR3 DNA reads TGTGCCAGCAGCAAAGTGGGGGTGGCACAGGAGACCCAGTACTTC.

The chain has TRBV4-1 and TRBJ2-2; D is ambiguous. The V end lost 0 bases, the J end lost 6 bases, and 14 bases lay between the germline ends. The CDR3 has 16 residues. Germline values: CDR1 MGHRA, CDR2 YSYEKL. The CDR3 loop is CASSQEGGRSPGELFF. DNA for the CDR3: TGCGCCAGCAGCCAAGAAGGTGGGCGCTCGCCCGGGGAGCTGTTTTTT.

The rearrangement links TRBV7-2 to TRBJ2-7; TRBD2 aligns across 10 bases. CDR1 and CDR2 from the germline V gene are SGHTA and FQGNSA. This CDR3 is built from 17 residues. The V gene end was trimmed by 4 bases and the J gene end by 5 bases; junction bases not matched to a gene: 14. CDR3 in amino acids: CASSSNLAGVDGHEQYF. The CDR3 DNA follows: TGTGCCAGCAGCTCCAACCTAGCGGGAGTAGACGGCCACGAGCAGTACTTC.

The V call is TRBV21-1, the J call TRBJ1-2; the D call of TRBD1 is as the table states it, not checked on the DNA. TRBV21-1 is termed a pseudogene. The CDR3 totals 16 residues. CDR3 nucleotide sequence: TGTGCCAGCAGCAAAGCGCTTCCGGGACAGGGAGCGAGCTACACCTTC. This encodes CASSKALPGQGASYTF.